Below, 20 T cell receptor beta chains from the same sample are listed, as sequenced in a study of CD4 T cells in relation to SARS-CoV-2 and coronaviruses. Their antigens are not known. CD4+ T cells from unexposed donors were obtained before the COVID-19 pandemic (2011-2018). Isolation of CD4+ T cells took place after about 9 days in culture. Profiling relied on immunoSEQ multiplex PCR, and the TCRdb table lists in-frame clones only, not all of them. This sample has over 20,000 clones, with less than 85% found just once. Material for sequencing was CD4+ T cells from PBMCs, cultured in vitro. The source of these receptors is a human donor in good health.

The gene calls are TRBV14 and TRBJ2-3; D is ambiguous. Per the germline V gene, CDR1 is SGHDN and CDR2 is FVKESK. The CDR3 runs 13 residues. The ends were cut back, 3 bases at V and 4 bases at J, with 8 bases in the middle. The CDR3 spells CASSHPWPDTQYF. In nucleotides, the CDR3 is TGTGCCAGCAGCCATCCCTGGCCAGATACGCAGTATTTT. Combining the CDR3 with reference TRBV14 and TRBJ2-3 gives the whole variable domain EAGVTQFPSHSVIEKGQTVTLRCDPISGHDNLYWYRRVMGKEIKFLLHFVKESKQDESGMPNNRFLAERTGGTYSTLKVQPAELEDSGVYFCASSHPWPDTQYFGPGTRLTVL.

The rearrangement joins TRBV20-1 to TRBJ2-3; D is unclear. This CDR3 contains 11 residues. The germline gives CDR1 DFQATT, CDR2 SNEGSKA (reference sequence). Trimming stripped 4 bases from V and 3 bases from J, with 5 bases between. In nucleotides, the CDR3 is TGCAGTGCTACCTATACAGATACGCAGTATTTT. It codes for CSATYTDTQYF.

This clone was seen just once. The chain carries TRBV6-2 or TRBV6-3 and TRBJ2-1; TRBD1 agrees at 9 bases. Germline CDR1 MNHEY, CDR2 SVGEGT. V lost 2 bases and J lost 2; bases outside the gene matches: 10. The CDR3 sequence is 18 residues long. CDR3 sequence: CASSYPASRDRAYNEQFF. CDR3 nucleotide sequence: TGTGCCAGCAGTTACCCCGCTTCCCGGGACAGGGCCTACAATGAGCAGTTCTTC.

This clone was counted between two and nine times. The J gene is TRBJ2-5, the V gene TRBV27; D unresolved. CDR3 length: 14 residues. Trimming took 6 bases from V and 5 from J, leaving 16 bases between them. The germline CDR1 and CDR2 sequences are MNHEY and SMNVEV (reference sequence). The CDR3 region is CASRLLRAGETQYF. CDR3 in DNA: TGTGCCAGCAGGCTCCTCCGGGCCGGGGAGACCCAGTACTTC.

CDR3 in amino acids: CATLVGQAYTEAFF. The CDR3 nucleotides read TGTGCCACGCTAGTCGGACAGGCCTACACTGAAGCTTTCTTT. The chain recombines TRBV6-5 with TRBJ1-1, with 7 nucleotides matching TRBD1. The CDR3 sequence is 14 residues long. The trim removed 10 bases at V and 3 bases at J, leaving 11 bases unmatched. CDR1 MNHEY and CDR2 SVGAGI come from the germline V gene.

The chain has TRBV11-2 and TRBJ2-5; 12 bases align to TRBD2. V dropped 4 bases and J dropped 6; count of bases not matched to a gene: 9. CDR1 and CDR2 from the germline V gene are SGHAT and FQNNGV. The CDR3 contains 16 residues. CDR3 in amino acids: CASSYKTSGGPQTQYF. In DNA, the CDR3 is TGTGCCAGCAGCTATAAGACTAGCGGGGGCCCTCAGACCCAGTACTTC.

The chain uses TRBV5-1 and TRBJ2-6; D gene uncertain. Trimming shortened V by 1 base and J by 4 bases, and 9 bases separated the two germline ends. The CDR3 sequence is 15 residues long. CDR1 and CDR2 (germline): SGHRS, YFSETQ. In DNA, the CDR3 is TGCGCCAGCAGCTTGAACGTGTTGGGGGCCAACGTCCTGACTTTC. Translation: CASSLNVLGANVLTF.

A single count supports this clone. V is TRBV4-2 and J is TRBJ2-3, with a tentative D call TRBD2 (6 bases). Germline V gene data show CDR1 as LGHNA and CDR2 as YNFKEQ. The CDR3 is 15 residues long. The V end was cut by 0 bases, the J end by 7 bases, with 14 bases between. CDR3 DNA sequence: TGTGCCAGCAGCCAAGAGGATCGACGGGGGAATACGCAGTATTTT. This translates into CASSQEDRRGNTQYF.

V and J are TRBV30 and TRBJ2-3; D possibly corresponds to TRBD1 (5 bases). Per the germline V gene, CDR1 is GTSNPN and CDR2 is SVGIG (reference sequence). V lost 2 bases and J 1 base, leaving 13 bases between the germline ends. The CDR3 runs 15 residues. The CDR3 nucleotides are TGTGCCTGGAGTAGACAGCTTGGCGGCACAGATACGCAGTATTTT. Encoded protein: CAWSRQLGGTDTQYF.

The rearrangement links TRBV27 to TRBJ1-4; D remains ambiguous. The germline V gene encodes CDR1 MNHEY and CDR2 SMNVEV (reference sequence). Trimming pared 9 bases from V and 0 bases from J, leaving 20 bases between. The CDR3 totals 17 residues. In nucleotides, the CDR3 is TGTGCCAGGCCGAAGGCCGTCACTTTCTCAACTAATGAAAAACTGTTTTTT. Protein product: CARPKAVTFSTNEKLFF.

The rearrangement links TRBV30 to TRBJ2-3, with D hard to call. V lost 5 bases and J 1 base, leaving 10 bases between the germline ends. There are 13 residues in the CDR3. Per germline, CDR1 GTSNPN and CDR2 SVGIG (reference sequence). CDR3 sequence (DNA): TGTGCCTGGGACCGATCGGGCACAGATACGCAGTATTTT. This translates into CAWDRSGTDTQYF.

V gene TRBV7-3 combines with J gene TRBJ2-5, with 7 bases matching TRBD2. CDR3 length: 13 residues. The germline V gene encodes CDR1 SGHTA and CDR2 FQGTGA. The junction had 1 base not matched to a gene; V was cut back by 1 base and J by 5 bases. This CDR3 is CASSLKGGETQYF. In nucleotides, the CDR3 is TGTGCCAGCAGCTTAAAGGGAGGGGAGACCCAGTACTTC.

The V and J genes are TRBV10-3 and TRBJ1-5; the D is unclear. Trimming stripped 2 bases from V and 8 bases from J, with 13 bases between. CDR1 and CDR2 from the germline V gene are ENHRY and SYGVKD. The CDR3 runs 14 residues. The CDR3 nucleotides are TGTGCCATCAGTGAGGCAACAGACCGGAAGCCCCAGCATTTT. It translates to CAISEATDRKPQHF.

The chain combines TRBV5-1 with TRBJ1-4; D perhaps matches TRBD1 (5 bases). The V end lost 0 bases, the J end lost 8 bases, and 14 bases lay between the germline ends. The germline V gene encodes CDR1 SGHRS and CDR2 YFSETQ. This CDR3 comprises 15 residues. CDR3 DNA sequence: TGCGCCAGCAGCTTGGGGCGCCAGGGCGGGGAAAAACTGTTTTTT. Its protein is CASSLGRQGGEKLFF.

The chain employs TRBV2 and TRBJ2-2; 7 nucleotides align to TRBD2. Trimming removed 4 bases from V and 4 bases from J; junction bases left unmatched: 9. This CDR3 has 16 amino acids. Germline V CDR1 and CDR2: SNHLY, FYNNEI. This CDR3 is CASSVLGGVATGELFF. For the CDR3, the DNA is TGTGCCAGCAGTGTATTGGGGGGGGTGGCCACCGGGGAGCTGTTTTTT.

The chain combines TRBV9 with TRBJ2-1; 8 nucleotides line up with TRBD2. Germline V CDR1 and CDR2: SGDLS, YYNGEE. This CDR3 contains 15 residues. J gave up 0 bases and V 1 base, and 0 bases lay outside the gene matches. The CDR3 spells CASSVSGSSYNEQFF. DNA for the CDR3: TGTGCCAGCAGCGTAAGCGGGAGCTCCTACAATGAGCAGTTCTTC.

The chain employs TRBV9 and TRBJ2-7; TRBD2 matches 9 bases. V lost 0 bases to trimming and J lost 3 bases; unmatched junction nucleotides: 4. The CDR3 runs to 15 residues. CDR1 SGDLS and CDR2 YYNGEE come from the germline V gene. Here the CDR3 reads CASSVGGRADYEQYF. For the CDR3, the DNA is TGTGCCAGCAGCGTAGGCGGGAGGGCCGACTACGAGCAGTACTTC.

This clone was counted between two and nine times. This chain connects TRBV3-1 (or the pseudogene TRBV3-2) to TRBJ2-7, with unresolved D. Germline V lookup: CDR1 LGHDT, CDR2 YNNKEL (reference sequence). V lost 1 base to trimming and J lost 3 bases, with 10 bases between them. This CDR3 is built from 14 residues. The CDR3 reads CASSQGPSGYEQYF. The DNA for the CDR3 is TGTGCCAGCAGCCAAGGACCCTCCGGCTACGAGCAGTACTTC.

This chain joins TRBV9 and TRBJ2-7, with D possibly being TRBD2 (6 bases). The CDR3 runs 13 residues. The germline V gene encodes CDR1 SGDLS and CDR2 YYNGEE. The ends were cut back, 0 bases at V and 6 bases at J, with 10 bases in the middle. The CDR3 nucleotides read TGTGCCAGCAGCGTAGCGGTGGGAGGCGAGCAGTACTTC. Residues: CASSVAVGGEQYF. Full variable domain (outside the CDR3, taken from reference TRBV9 and TRBJ2-7): DSGVTQTPKHLITATGQRVTLRCSPRSGDLSVYWYQQSLDQGLQFLIQYYNGEERAKGNILERFSAQQFPDLHSELNLSSLELGDSALYFCASSVAVGGEQYFGPGTRLTVT.

The J gene is TRBJ1-6, the V gene TRBV9; D may be TRBD1 (5 bases). This CDR3 has 16 residues. From germline, CDR1 is SGDLS and CDR2 YYNGEE. V lost 8 bases and J lost 5, with 20 bases in between. CDR3 nucleotides: TGTGCCAGTTCTGTTTACCCGGGACGGAATAATTCACCCCTCCACTTT. This translates into CASSVYPGRNNSPLHF.